The clone carrying this T cell receptor beta chain was seen a handful of times. This record belongs to a study of T cells after yellow fever vaccination. Study at large: Fractions low in cell number were prepared with SMART-Seq v4 Ultra Low Input.

5'RACE template switching produced TCR cDNA carrying a universal primer site and UMIs. TCRdb ran MiXCR on the 5' RACE reads and lists one entry per CDR3 protein. The sample has 500,000 to 650,000 distinct CDR3 sequences; around a sixth are singletons. The germline V gene encodes CDR1 SGHTA and CDR2 FQGNSA. The V gene lost 1 base and the J gene lost 5 bases, with 11 bases spanning the gap. The CDR3 extends over 15 amino acids. Sequenced here: PBMCs, sampled 5 days after the first yellow fever vaccination. This TCR came from a man younger than 35 who received the YFV17D yellow fever vaccine. The genes are TRBV7-2 and TRBJ2-2; D gene unclear. CDR3: CASSLGRTRTGELFF. Here the CDR3 DNA reads TGTGCCAGCAGCTTAGGCCGGACGAGGACCGGGGAGCTGTTTTTT.